This T cell receptor beta chain was sequenced during a study of T-cell reconstitution after alpha-beta-depleted transplantation in children (dated by TCRdb to 2016 to 2018). For context, the study as a whole: Using TCR repertoire profiling, the study quantitatively followed how T-cell immune reconstitution unfolded in children after TCRalphabeta/CD19-depleted allogeneic hematopoietic cell transplantation. Broad study findings and their caveats: About two months after transplant, the apparently early recovery of alphabetaT-cell counts reportedly depended on just several hundred clones that had expanded rapidly and came from non-depleted graft cells. In some patients, the high TCRbeta diversity seen at day 60 was put down to recipient T cells and intrathymic progenitors that had survived conditioning. The frequencies of hyperexpanded clones fell over the following months, and after one year, T-cell counts and TCRbeta diversity were mostly attributed to newly produced T cells.

The library was made by PCR. Sequenced using an Illumina HiSeq 2500. TCR library preparation used molecular barcoding, with unique molecular identifiers applied to normalize quantification of the TCRbeta repertoire. TCRdb passed the public sequencing reads through fastp at Q25 and MiXCR, retaining productive beta sequences. Identical CDR3 protein sequences are pooled into one entry, listed with their most common genes and DNA. In all, the sample holds hundreds of thousands of distinct CDR3 sequences, and roughly 15% of those were seen once. Just under 30% of the sample rests with the top ten. The label giving this sample's treatment or condition can be read as: allogeneic hematopoietic cell transplantation with graft depleted of TCRalphabeta T cells and CD19 B cells. The transplant recipients were children given TCRalphabeta/CD19-depleted allogeneic hematopoietic cell grafts. This clonotype was found a few times. Its antigen is not yet known. No clone much larger than this one lies a single base away; base qualities are absent.

The CDR3 spans 17 residues, from the cysteine through the phenylalanine. CDR3 DNA is the only sequence kept; it has 51 bases, read in frame from the first base. This sequence was found in a boy younger than two who had a stem cell transplant for Wiskott-Aldrich syndrome, so the T cells may come from the graft donor. Recombination joined TRBV21-1 with TRBJ2-7; the DNA was not compared with TRBD2, the D call given in the table. TRBV21-1 counts as a pseudogene. Sequenced here: PBMCs, mostly from graft donor cells, sampled 360 days after TCRalphabeta/CD19-depleted stem cell transplant. The CDR3 sequence is CASSKEGLGKRRDEQYF. The DNA sequence is given as TGTGCCAGCAGCAAAGAGGGGCTCGGGAAGCGGAGGGACGAGCAGTACTTC.